Below, 10 T cell receptor beta chains from the same sample are listed, as sequenced in a study of blood T cell repertoires in COVID-19. Generated by immunoSEQ multiplex PCR, the TCRdb table keeps only in-frame clones and is missing some. The data show approximately 290,000 clones, about nine tenths seen once. The sample was PBMCs or T cells enriched from blood (not recorded which). The source of these receptors is a woman aged 25 to 39 who had recovered from COVID-19.

The rearrangement uses TRBV30 and TRBJ1-3, with no clear D. Trimming took 0 bases from V and 0 from J, leaving 9 bases between them. Looked up from germline, CDR1 is GTSNPN and CDR2 is SVGIG (reference sequence). This CDR3 has 15 residues. The CDR3 loop reads CAWSVLGSSGNTIYF. CDR3 nucleotides: TGTGCCTGGAGTGTACTAGGGTCCTCTGGAAACACCATATATTTT. Full variable domain (remainder filled in from reference TRBV30 and TRBJ1-3): SQTIHQWPATLVQPVGSPLSLECTVEGTSNPNLYWYRQAAGRGLQLLFYSVGIGQISSEVPQNLSASRPQDRQFILSSKKLLLSDSGFYLCAWSVLGSSGNTIYFGEGSWLTVV.

V and J are TRBV11-1 and TRBJ2-3, with a weak D call TRBD1 (6 bases). Per the germline V gene, CDR1 is SGHAT and CDR2 is FQDESV (reference sequence). The germline V and J ends were trimmed by 1 base and 5 bases, with 16 bases remaining between them. The CDR3 is made up of 16 amino acids. This CDR3 is CASSLDTGKRGDTQYF. The CDR3 DNA is TGTGCCAGCAGCTTAGATACAGGGAAACGGGGAGATACGCAGTATTTT.

The chain carries TRBV27 and TRBJ2-2, with 13 positions matching TRBD2. Unmatched junction bases numbered 5, after V lost 4 bases and J lost 6 bases. Germline values: CDR1 MNHEY, CDR2 SMNVEV (reference sequence). The CDR3 has 16 amino acids. The CDR3 spells CASSSLGLAGSGELFF. The DNA of the CDR3 is TGTGCCAGCAGTTCGCTGGGACTAGCGGGATCCGGGGAGCTGTTTTTT.

On this clone itself: One end of the junction does not line up with germline, which may come from a read error. CDR3 sequence: CASREAQGLAWEQYF. CDR3 nucleotides: TGTGCCAGCAGGGAAGCACAGGGACTAGCGTGGGAGCAGTACTTC. The V gene is TRBV6-1, the J gene TRBJ2-7, with 10 bases that match TRBD2. This CDR3 has 15 amino acids. The germline V gene encodes CDR1 MNHNS and CDR2 SASEGT.

This clone was detected only a few times. This chain joins TRBV28 and TRBJ1-1; D is undetermined. V shed 3 bases and J shed 6 bases, with 14 bases lying between them. This CDR3 region has 14 residues. Germline V gene sequence: CDR1 MDHEN, CDR2 SYDVKM. The CDR3 sequence is CASSLGIPLPEAFF. The CDR3 DNA reads TGTGCCAGCAGTTTGGGCATACCTTTACCTGAAGCTTTCTTT.

The chain employs TRBV5-5 and TRBJ1-6; a weak D match, TRBD1 (6 bases). Germline CDR1 reads SGHKS; CDR2 reads YYEKEE (reference sequence). V was shortened by 2 bases and J by 5 bases, with 8 bases between the two germline ends. The CDR3 runs to 14 residues. The CDR3 DNA sequence: TGTGCCAGCAGCTTAGGACAGAATAATTCACCCCTCCACTTT. It encodes CASSLGQNNSPLHF.

The rearrangement uses TRBV27 and TRBJ1-2, with D possibly being TRBD1 (6 bases). Trimming took 0 bases from V and 4 from J, leaving 12 bases between them. This CDR3 contains 15 residues. Germline V gives CDR1 MNHEY, CDR2 SMNVEV (reference sequence). CDR3 sequence: CASSLSAGAGYGYTF. DNA for the CDR3: TGTGCCAGCAGTTTATCAGCAGGGGCTGGCTATGGCTACACCTTC.

The CDR3 here is CASSQDRSGWDGYTF. The DNA for the CDR3 is TGTGCCAGCAGCCAAGATCGGTCAGGGTGGGATGGCTACACCTTC. The rearrangement uses TRBV4-2 and TRBJ1-2, with D perhaps matching TRBD1 (5 bases). From germline, CDR1 is LGHNA and CDR2 YNFKEQ. V lost 0 bases and J 6 bases, leaving 14 bases between the germline ends. This CDR3 spans 15 amino acids.

This chain joins TRBV24-1 and TRBJ2-1; maybe TRBD2 (6 bases). Deletions cut 4 bases from V and 0 bases from J, with 12 bases between. From germline, CDR1 is KGHDR and CDR2 SFDVKD. The CDR3 covers 16 residues. The CDR3 region is CATSDPTSNSYNEQFF. Here the CDR3 DNA reads TGTGCCACCAGTGACCCTACTAGCAACTCCTACAATGAGCAGTTCTTC.

J is TRBJ2-7 and V is TRBV28; 9 bases align to TRBD1. Trimming removed 3 bases from V and 0 bases from J; junction bases left unmatched: 3. Germline lookup yields CDR1 MDHEN and CDR2 SYDVKM. The CDR3 totals 15 residues. This chain's CDR3 is CASSLGGQGSYEQYF. Here the CDR3 DNA reads TGTGCCAGCAGTTTGGGGGGACAGGGCTCCTACGAGCAGTACTTC.